These T cell receptor beta chains were read from a single sample in a study of blood T cells in healthy people across ages. A single record per CDR3 protein comes from TCRdb applying MiXCR to the 5' RACE reads. The repertoire includes about 1.8 million distinct CDR3 sequences, approximately 50% of them detected once, and 2.1% sits in the top ten. The sample was blood. The receptors derive from a woman in her thirties or forties in good health. CDR3s include the opening cysteine and the closing phenylalanine or tryptophan. A D gene is named only where the DNA matches it firmly.

>-|TRBV29-1|TRBJ2-4
CSSKGGPGDIQYF
TGCAGCTCAAAGGGGGGGCCAGGGGACATTCAGTACTTC
>-|TRBV14|TRBJ1-6
CASSRQGIRDNSPLHF
TGTGCCAGCAGCCGTCAGGGCATCAGGGATAATTCACCCCTCCACTTT
>TRBD2|TRBV28|TRBJ2-5
CASSPYAGRGKETQYF
TGTGCCAGCAGTCCCTATGCGGGGCGGGGGAAAGAGACCCAGTACTTC
>TRBD1|TRBV20-1|TRBJ2-4
CSASPAGTGLHKNIQYF
TGCAGTGCTTCCCCGGCCGGGACAGGGCTGCACAAAAACATTCAGTACTTC
>-|TRBV20-1|TRBJ1-1
CSALYQGTEAFF
TGCAGTGCTCTATACCAGGGGACTGAAGCTTTCTTT
>TRBD1|TRBV2|TRBJ2-5
CASRFRDREETQYF
TGTGCCAGCAGATTCCGGGACAGGGAAGAGACCCAGTACTTC
>-|TRBV9|TRBJ2-5
CASSVAYGETQYF
TGTGCCAGCAGCGTAGCTTACGGGGAGACCCAGTACTTC
>TRBD1|TRBV20-1|TRBJ2-3
CSARDRDRGITDTQYF
TGCAGTGCTAGAGATCGGGACAGGGGGATCACAGATACGCAGTATTTT
>-|TRBV12-3/TRBV12-4|TRBJ2-5
CASSPGTRWGTQYF
TGTGCCAGCAGCCCCGGGACAAGATGGGGGACCCAGTACTTC
>TRBD1|TRBV15|TRBJ1-2
CATSRDWTGGGYGYAF
TGTGCCACCAGCAGAGATTGGACAGGGGGCGGCTATGGCTACGCCTTC
>TRBD1|TRBV28|TRBJ1-1
CASSLRAGGAFF
TGTGCCAGCAGTTTAAGGGCAGGGGGAGCTTTCTTT
>-|TRBV7-2|TRBJ2-1
CASSLNPLAISSYNEQFF
TGTGCCAGCAGCTTAAATCCGCTAGCGATTAGCTCCTACAATGAGCAGTTCTTC
>TRBD1|TRBV12-3/TRBV12-4|TRBJ1-5
CASSLGGGQGGQPQHF
TGTGCCAGCAGTTTAGGTGGAGGGCAGGGGGGCCAGCCCCAGCATTTT